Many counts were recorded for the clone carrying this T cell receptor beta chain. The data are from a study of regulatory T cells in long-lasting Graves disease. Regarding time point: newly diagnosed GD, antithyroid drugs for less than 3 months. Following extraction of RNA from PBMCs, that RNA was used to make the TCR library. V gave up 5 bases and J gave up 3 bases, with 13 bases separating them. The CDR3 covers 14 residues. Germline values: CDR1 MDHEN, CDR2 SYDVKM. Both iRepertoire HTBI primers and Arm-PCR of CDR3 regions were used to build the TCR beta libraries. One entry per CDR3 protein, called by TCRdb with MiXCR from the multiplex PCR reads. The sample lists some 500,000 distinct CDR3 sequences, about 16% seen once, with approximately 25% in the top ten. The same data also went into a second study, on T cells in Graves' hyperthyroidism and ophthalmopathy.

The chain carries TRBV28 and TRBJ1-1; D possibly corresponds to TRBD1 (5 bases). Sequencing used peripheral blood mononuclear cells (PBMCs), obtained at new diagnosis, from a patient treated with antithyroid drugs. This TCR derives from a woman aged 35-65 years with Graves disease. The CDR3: CASSLSGFYTEAFF. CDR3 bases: TGTGCCAGCAGTCTATCAGGGTTTTACACTGAAGCTTTCTTT.